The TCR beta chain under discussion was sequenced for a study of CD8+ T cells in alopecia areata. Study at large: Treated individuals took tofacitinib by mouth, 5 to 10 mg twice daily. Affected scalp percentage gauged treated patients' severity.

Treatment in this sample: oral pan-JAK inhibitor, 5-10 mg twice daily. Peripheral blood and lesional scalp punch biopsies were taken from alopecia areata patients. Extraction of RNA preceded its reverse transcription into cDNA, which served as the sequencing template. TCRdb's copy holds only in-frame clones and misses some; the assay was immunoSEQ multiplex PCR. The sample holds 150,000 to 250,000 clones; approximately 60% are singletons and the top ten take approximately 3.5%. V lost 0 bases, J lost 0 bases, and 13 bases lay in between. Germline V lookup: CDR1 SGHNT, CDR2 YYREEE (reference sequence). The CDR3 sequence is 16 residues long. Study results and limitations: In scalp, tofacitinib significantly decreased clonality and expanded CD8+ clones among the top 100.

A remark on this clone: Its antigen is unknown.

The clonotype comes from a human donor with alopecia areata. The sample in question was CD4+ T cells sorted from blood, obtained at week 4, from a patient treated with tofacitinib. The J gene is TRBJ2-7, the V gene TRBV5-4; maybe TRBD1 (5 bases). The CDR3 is CASSLGQPSSSYEQYF. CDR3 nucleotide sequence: TGTGCCAGCAGCTTGGGACAGCCCTCGAGCTCCTACGAGCAGTACTTC.